Following are 17 T cell receptor beta chains from one sample sequenced in a study of tumor and adjacent non-tumor tissue in lung cancer. RNA was extracted from bulk tissue without any cell sorting. More than 3 cm separated this lung sample from the edge of the tumor. A modified ARM-PCR protocol with three rounds of nested PCR amplified TCRbeta. TCRdb analysed the multiplex PCR reads with MiXCR anew, one entry per CDR3 protein. The sample shows some 100,000 distinct CDR3 sequences, roughly two thirds of them seen only once. Sequenced sample: distant non-tumor lung tissue. These receptors all stem from a man aged 30 to 39 with non-small cell lung cancer.

The chain couples TRBV29-1 to TRBJ2-3; no definite D call. The CDR3 has 14 amino acids. Germline-derived CDR1 and CDR2 are SQVTM and ANQGSEA. Deletions cut 6 bases from V and 0 bases from J, with 13 bases between. This CDR3 reads CSVCDGESTDTQYF. The CDR3 region has the DNA TGCAGCGTATGTGACGGCGAAAGCACAGATACGCAGTATTTT.

The chain links TRBV20-1 to TRBJ1-2; TRBD1 aligns across 7 bases. With 6 bases clipped from V and 8 bases from J, the junction kept 6 bases outside the gene matches. The CDR3 loop spans 11 amino acids. Germline CDR1 reads DFQATT; CDR2 reads SNEGSKA (reference sequence). The CDR3 region is CSADRVWGYTF. The CDR3 DNA sequence: TGCAGTGCCGACAGGGTATGGGGCTACACCTTC.

This clonotype was counted between two and nine times. This sequence may be a read error, since a much larger clone differs from it by one base. V gene TRBV6-5 combines with J gene TRBJ2-7, with D perhaps TRBD1 or TRBD2 (5 bases each). The V end was cut by 4 bases, the J end by 6 bases, with 13 bases between. The CDR3 has 13 amino acids. The germline V gene encodes CDR1 MNHEY and CDR2 SVGAGI. The CDR3 bases are TGTGCCAGCAGTTTCCGGGACGTTCGCGAGCAGTACTTC. Encoded protein: CASSFRDVREQYF.

DNA of the CDR3: TGTATCAGCAGTTTAGGGGGGATCAATCAGCCCCAGCATTTT. Translated, it gives CISSLGGINQPQHF. J is TRBJ1-5 and V is TRBV12-3 or TRBV12-4; D possibly corresponds to TRBD1 (6 bases). The CDR3 runs 14 residues.

With regard to this clonotype: Since a much larger clone is just one base distant, this may be a read error. V gene TRBV20-1 combines with J gene TRBJ1-2; 8 bases line up with TRBD1. The germline V gene has CDR1 DFQATT and CDR2 SNEGSKA (reference sequence). This CDR3 has 14 amino acids. CDR3 DNA sequence: TGCAATGCTAGAGCAGGACAGGGTAACTATGGCTACACCTTC. Its translation is CNARAGQGNYGYTF.

The chain joins TRBV11-1 to TRBJ2-4, with D possibly TRBD1 on 5 matching bases. This CDR3 is 16 amino acids long. Trimming stripped 7 bases from V and 2 bases from J, with 18 bases between. Germline CDR1 and CDR2: SGHAT and FQDESV (reference sequence). Here the CDR3 DNA reads TGTGCCAGCACCCACACAGGCAGGGCTACCAAAAACATTCAGTACTTC. Translating gives CASTHTGRATKNIQYF.

Of note for this clonotype: Germline and junction disagree at one end, which may indicate a read error. The rearrangement uses TRBV20-1 and TRBJ2-7; D not resolved. The CDR3 consists of 13 residues. Germline-derived CDR1 and CDR2 are DFQATT and SNEGSKA (reference sequence). CDR3 residues: CSPRESSGYEQCF. The CDR3 DNA reads TGCAGTCCTAGAGAATCTTCCGGCTACGAGCAGTGCTTC.

Turning to this clonotype: The conserved phenylalanine or tryptophan normally closing the CDR3 is absent here, so this likely arose from a read error. The chain joins TRBV20-1 to TRBJ2-1; 9 bases are a match to TRBD2. Germline trimming cut 6 bases from V and 2 bases from J; bases unmatched to any gene: 11. The length of the CDR3 is 16 residues. The germline gives CDR1 DFQATT, CDR2 SNEGSKA (reference sequence). Here the CDR3 reads CSAQTSGKSTYNEQFS. The CDR3 region has the DNA TGCAGTGCCCAGACTAGCGGCAAGTCAACCTACAATGAGCAGTTCTCC.

As regards this clonotype: Just one base apart from a much larger clone, this may be a read error. Here the CDR3 reads CAGSPQMARELFF. DNA of the CDR3: TGTGCCGGCAGCCCCCAAATGGCCAGGGAGCTGTTTTTT. V gene TRBV11-3 combines with J gene TRBJ2-2; D remains unclear. The CDR3 is made up of 13 amino acids. The germline gives CDR1 SGHNT, CDR2 YENEEA. Combining the CDR3 with reference TRBV11-3 and TRBJ2-2 gives the whole variable domain EAGVVQSPRYKIIEKKQPVAFWCNPISGHNTLYWYLQNLGQGPELLIRYENEEAVDDSQLPKDRFSAERLKGVDSTLKIQPAELGDSAVYLCAGSPQMARELFFGEGSRLTVL.

This clonotype was counted at least ten times. The chain has TRBV4-3 and TRBJ1-4; 7 bases are a match to TRBD1. Unmatched junction bases numbered 6, after V lost 4 bases and J lost 7 bases. The CDR3 runs to 14 residues. Germline V gene sequence: CDR1 LGHNA, CDR2 YSLEER. Here the CDR3 reads CASSRGGAGEKLFF. Written as DNA, the CDR3 is TGCGCCAGCAGCCGAGGGGGCGCGGGTGAAAAACTGTTTTTT.

This clonotype came up once. The V gene is TRBV11-2, the J gene TRBJ1-2; a weak D match, TRBD1 (5 bases). The CDR3 totals 16 residues. V was clipped by 5 bases and J by 8 bases, with 24 bases between them. Germline V gene lookup returns CDR1 SGHAT and CDR2 FQNNGV. The CDR3 protein is CASSPPDGAPPLGYTF. Here the CDR3 DNA reads TGTGCCAGCAGCCCCCCCGACGGGGCCCCTCCCCTAGGCTACACCTTC.

Of note for this clonotype: Compared with germline, one end of the junction differs, possibly owing to a read error. J is TRBJ2-1 and V is TRBV6-2 or TRBV6-3; possible D gene TRBD2, 6 bases. The length of the CDR3 is 14 residues. The germline V gene encodes CDR1 MNHEY and CDR2 SVGEGT. The CDR3 here is CSSRMEGTYNEQFF. The CDR3 DNA is TGTTCCAGCAGGATGGAGGGGACCTACAATGAGCAATTCTTC.

To note about this clonotype: The junction departs from the called germline gene at one end, perhaps through a read error. This chain connects TRBV5-6 to TRBJ1-1; no definite D call. CDR1 and CDR2 from the germline V gene are SGHDT and YYEEEE. The CDR3 sequence is 12 residues long. The CDR3 region is CTSSYSNTEAFF. The DNA for the CDR3 is TGTACCAGCAGCTATAGCAACACTGAAGCTTTCTTC. Variable domain in full (rest from reference TRBV5-6 and TRBJ1-1): DAGVTQSPTHLIKTRGQQVTLRCSPKSGHDTVSWYQQALGQGPQFIFQYYEEEERQRGNFPDRFSGHQFPNYSSELNVNALLLGDSALYLCTSSYSNTEAFFGQGTRLTVV.

Note on this clonotype: One junction end does not reproduce the germline sequence, and a read error may be involved. CDR3 sequence reads: CSARGARDTEASF. DNA for the CDR3: TGCAGTGCTAGGGGGGCGAGGGACACTGAAGCTTCCTTT. The chain couples TRBV20-1 to TRBJ1-1; TRBD1 might be the D (6 bases). Germline-derived CDR1 and CDR2 are DFQATT and SNEGSKA (reference sequence). The CDR3 loop spans 13 amino acids.

Details on this clonotype: A clone one base away is much larger, so this may be a read error. The chain has TRBV12-3 or TRBV12-4 and TRBJ2-1, with D perhaps matching TRBD2 (6 bases). The V gene lost 5 bases and the J gene lost 7 bases, with 18 bases spanning the gap. This CDR3 is built from 15 residues. The CDR3 coding sequence is TGTGCCAGCAGTCTCCGGGGGACGTACCTGAATGAGCAGTTCTTC. Translating gives CASSLRGTYLNEQFF.

The table lists this clonotype with many counts. The chain uses TRBV29-1 and TRBJ1-4, with 8 positions matching TRBD1. The CDR3 runs 15 residues. Per germline, CDR1 SQVTM and CDR2 ANQGSEA. The junction had 8 bases not matched to a gene; V was cut back by 0 bases and J by 8 bases. CDR3 in DNA: TGCAGCGTTGAAGACTTTGGGACAGGTGGCGAAAAACTGTTTTTT. It encodes CSVEDFGTGGEKLFF.

Remarks on this clonotype: Lacking the conserved final phenylalanine or tryptophan, this CDR3 likely reflects a read error. The rearrangement uses TRBV20-1 and TRBJ2-1; D gene uncertain. CDR1 is DFQATT, CDR2 SNEGSKA, per germline (reference sequence). CDR3 length: 10 residues. The CDR3 DNA reads TGCAGCGCGAAATACAATGAGCAGTTCTCC. Protein sequence: CSAKYNEQFS.